This T cell receptor beta chain was profiled in a study of T cell responses to AZD1222 COVID-19 vaccine. Background on the study: Second-dose groups at about 4 or about 12 weeks were pooled. Whole-study findings and limits: Clonal diversity was possibly underestimated, and the donors were mostly white British, with more females. Repertoires were collected only later (after the peak T cell response had occurred).

In the case of this clone: No antigen is known for it.

Repertoires were generated with immunoSEQ multiplex PCR, while TCRdb's copy carries only in-frame clones and drops some. In the table there are about 86,000 clones, roughly 87% of which are singletons. Sequenced here: peripheral blood, sampled on day 0 of AZD1222 vaccination. The TCR comes from an adult in good health.

CDR3 DNA: TGTGCCAGCAGCCCAGCCATCACCTCCACAGGGTCCAATGAGCAGTTCTTC. Protein: CASSPAITSTGSNEQFF. V usage is TRBV5-8 and J usage is TRBJ2-1; perhaps TRBD1 as D (6 bases). V was cut by 4 bases and J by 6 bases, with 23 bases left in between. Per the germline V gene, CDR1 is SGHTS and CDR2 is YDEGEE. The CDR3 is 17 amino acids.